This TCR beta chain was obtained from a study of early T cells in non-severe SARS-CoV-2 infection. Across the study: Sequencing used unsorted whole-blood bulk RNA, so chains lack pairing.

The CDR3 is 16 residues long. The V gene lost 0 bases and the J gene lost 1 base, with 7 bases spanning the gap. The germline V gene has CDR1 LGHNA and CDR2 YNFKEQ. Findings and caveats of the study: Sequences matched to VDJdb favored anti-spike CD8 responses, while private and CD4 specificities were missed.

Individual cDNA molecules each received unique molecular identifiers attached to them. Each CDR3 protein is one row after TCRdb ran MiXCR on the 5' RACE reads. Among roughly 64,000 distinct CDR3 sequences listed, more than 7% were seen once. This clonotype was counted ten times or more. Its target is not known. This rearrangement joins TRBV4-2 to TRBJ2-6; no clear D gene. The sequences come from whole blood, collected at baseline. The clonotype originates from an adult who was a healthcare worker with PCR-confirmed SARS-CoV-2 infection or an uninfected control (not recorded which). CDR3 sequence: CASSQDVGSGANVLTF. The CDR3 DNA reads as TGTGCCAGCAGCCAAGATGTGGGGTCTGGGGCCAACGTCCTGACTTTC.